This TCR beta chain was profiled in a study of blood T cell repertoires in COVID-19. As for the study in general: Italy, Spain and the United States were the sources of the convalescent and acute COVID-19 samples.

The CDR3 runs to 15 residues. Germline CDR1 is KGHSH and CDR2 is LQKENI. V lost 3 bases and J lost 1; bases outside the gene matches: 5. Source study methods: Using reference gene primer amplification, nucleated cell counts were estimated. Profiling relied on immunoSEQ multiplex PCR, and the TCRdb table lists in-frame clones only, not all of them. That table supplies the V and J calls and clone size; D and trimming were determined from the DNA. The data hold 200,000 to 250,000 clones, with 80% to 85% observed a single time. The sample consisted of peripheral blood. V is TRBV18 and J is TRBJ2-5, with 7 positions matching TRBD1. The clonotype was recovered from a woman aged 25 to 39 who had recovered from COVID-19. The CDR3 here is CASSPRDSAQETQYF. In nucleotides, the CDR3 is TGTGCCAGCTCACCCCGGGACAGTGCCCAAGAGACCCAGTACTTC.